A selection of T cell receptor beta chains follows, all from one sample in a study of shared clonotypes between healthy human individuals. This table comes from immunoSEQ multiplex PCR, and its TCRdb copy is limited to in-frame clones, with some not included. The sample lists more than 1,200,000 clones, just under 99% occurring once. Specimen: naive CD4+ T cells sorted from blood. The receptors were gathered from a young man in good health. Both conserved end residues are part of each CDR3. Fields, in order: J gene, clone size, D gene, V gene, CDR3 DNA, CDR3 protein. The D gene is left open where the match is weak. Not all rows give a size; the values are once, few, many and, for expanded clones, a class.

j_call: TRBJ2-7
clone_size: NA
d_call: TRBD1
v_call: TRBV7-2
cdr3_nt: TGTGCCAGCAGCTTAAGGACAGGGAACTACGAGCAGTACTTC
cdr3_aa: CASSLRTGNYEQYF

j_call: TRBJ2-7
clone_size: NA
d_call: NA
v_call: TRBV9
cdr3_nt: TGTGCCAGCAGCGTAGGCCCCCTTGGGCGGGACACCGCCTACGAGCAGTACTTC
cdr3_aa: CASSVGPLGRDTAYEQYF

j_call: TRBJ2-1
clone_size: NA
d_call: TRBD1
v_call: TRBV18
cdr3_nt: TGTGCCAGCTCACGCGACAGGGGAAAGGATGAGCAGTTCTTC
cdr3_aa: CASSRDRGKDEQFF

j_call: TRBJ2-1
clone_size: NA
d_call: TRBD2
v_call: TRBV19
cdr3_nt: TGTGCCAGTAGTCTGACTAGCGGGAGGGCCAATGAGCAGTTCTTC
cdr3_aa: CASSLTSGRANEQFF

j_call: TRBJ2-7
clone_size: NA
d_call: TRBD2
v_call: TRBV15
cdr3_nt: TGTGCCACCAGTCCTGGACTAGCGGGAGGGCTGCAGTACTTC
cdr3_aa: CATSPGLAGGLQYF

j_call: TRBJ2-7
clone_size: NA
d_call: TRBD1
v_call: TRBV18
cdr3_nt: TGTGCCAGCTCACCCCTCCCGGGACAGGGGGCCCACGAGCAGTACTTC
cdr3_aa: CASSPLPGQGAHEQYF

j_call: TRBJ1-1
clone_size: NA
d_call: TRBD1
v_call: TRBV11-2
cdr3_nt: TGTGCCAGCAGCTTAGTGGACAGGGTGTACACTGAAGCTTTCTTT
cdr3_aa: CASSLVDRVYTEAFF

j_call: TRBJ2-7
clone_size: NA
d_call: TRBD1
v_call: TRBV11-2
cdr3_nt: TGTGCCAGCAGCTTTCTGACAGGGTTAGCCGAGCAGTACTTC
cdr3_aa: CASSFLTGLAEQYF

j_call: TRBJ1-2
clone_size: NA
d_call: NA
v_call: TRBV7-9
cdr3_nt: TGTGCCAGCACCCCGGGGGGCTATGGCTACACCTTC
cdr3_aa: CASTPGGYGYTF

j_call: TRBJ2-7
clone_size: NA
d_call: NA
v_call: TRBV7-2
cdr3_nt: TGTGCCAGCAGCTTAAGCCTTTCGGGCGAGCAGTACTTC
cdr3_aa: CASSLSLSGEQYF

j_call: TRBJ2-7
clone_size: NA
d_call: NA
v_call: TRBV5-4
cdr3_nt: TGTGCCAGCAGCTTGCAACAGAGTACCTACGAGCAGTACTTC
cdr3_aa: CASSLQQSTYEQYF

j_call: TRBJ2-1
clone_size: NA
d_call: NA
v_call: TRBV18
cdr3_nt: TGTGCCAGCTCACTAGACTCCCCGGATGAGCAGTTCTTC
cdr3_aa: CASSLDSPDEQFF

j_call: TRBJ2-3
clone_size: NA
d_call: TRBD2
v_call: TRBV5-1
cdr3_nt: TGCGCCAGCTCGACCGGGGAGGGTACGCAGTATTTT
cdr3_aa: CASSTGEGTQYF

j_call: TRBJ1-2
clone_size: NA
d_call: NA
v_call: TRBV29-1
cdr3_nt: TGCAGCGTTGATAGGAATGCGTATGGCTACACCTTC
cdr3_aa: CSVDRNAYGYTF

j_call: TRBJ2-1
clone_size: NA
d_call: NA
v_call: TRBV5-8
cdr3_nt: TGTGCCACCTTCGGGGGACACAGGGTGAATGAGCAGTTCTTC
cdr3_aa: CATFGGHRVNEQFF

j_call: TRBJ2-2
clone_size: NA
d_call: NA
v_call: TRBV28
cdr3_nt: TGTGCCAGCAGTTTCCTCCCTCTCGGGGAGCTGTTTTTT
cdr3_aa: CASSFLPLGELFF

j_call: TRBJ2-3
clone_size: NA
d_call: NA
v_call: TRBV11-2
cdr3_nt: TGTGCCAGCAGCCCACAGGACAGTTTACGAAGAGATACGCAGTATTTT
cdr3_aa: CASSPQDSLRRDTQYF

j_call: TRBJ2-3
clone_size: NA
d_call: TRBD1
v_call: TRBV5-1
cdr3_nt: TGCGCCAGCAGCTCGGGACAGGGGCTTAGCACAGATACGCAGTATTTT
cdr3_aa: CASSSGQGLSTDTQYF

j_call: TRBJ2-7
clone_size: once
d_call: TRBD2
v_call: TRBV4-3
cdr3_nt: TGCGCCAGCAGCCAAGAATCGCGGGGGGAATACGAGCAGTACTTC
cdr3_aa: CASSQESRGEYEQYF

j_call: TRBJ1-1
clone_size: NA
d_call: NA
v_call: TRBV18
cdr3_nt: TGTGCCAGCTCACCATTGGCAGGGGCAGTGAACACTGAAGCTTTCTTT
cdr3_aa: CASSPLAGAVNTEAFF

j_call: TRBJ2-3
clone_size: NA
d_call: NA
v_call: TRBV5-1
cdr3_nt: TGCGCCAGCGCTTATGGTCTCACTAGTGATTTTTCAGATACGCAGTATTTT
cdr3_aa: CASAYGLTSDFSDTQYF

j_call: TRBJ1-2
clone_size: NA
d_call: TRBD1
v_call: TRBV10-3
cdr3_nt: TGTGCCACCCCCCGGACAGGGGGAAGATTGAATGGCTACACCTTC
cdr3_aa: CATPRTGGRLNGYTF

j_call: TRBJ2-2
clone_size: NA
d_call: NA
v_call: TRBV18
cdr3_nt: TGTGCCAGCTCACCGGACTTATACAACACCGGGGAGCTGTTTTTT
cdr3_aa: CASSPDLYNTGELFF

j_call: TRBJ2-1
clone_size: NA
d_call: TRBD2
v_call: TRBV9
cdr3_nt: TGTGCCAGCAGCGTTTCTAGCGGGATAGACTACAATGAGCAGTTCTTC
cdr3_aa: CASSVSSGIDYNEQFF

j_call: TRBJ2-7
clone_size: NA
d_call: TRBD2
v_call: TRBV30
cdr3_nt: TGTGCCTGGAGTGTCGATTTGGGGACTAGCGGGAGTCCGCGTGAGCAGTACTTC
cdr3_aa: CAWSVDLGTSGSPREQYF

j_call: TRBJ1-4
clone_size: NA
d_call: NA
v_call: TRBV11-2
cdr3_nt: TGTGCCAGCAGCTTTATTTTCGCAGGGGCGGAAAAACTGTTTTTT
cdr3_aa: CASSFIFAGAEKLFF

j_call: TRBJ2-5
clone_size: NA
d_call: TRBD1
v_call: TRBV11-3
cdr3_nt: TGTGCCAGCAGCGGGGGACAGGGACGGGAGACCCAGTACTTC
cdr3_aa: CASSGGQGRETQYF

j_call: TRBJ2-7
clone_size: NA
d_call: NA
v_call: TRBV9
cdr3_nt: TGTGCCAGCAGCGTAGCGGGCAGTGGTACCTACGAGCAGTACTTC
cdr3_aa: CASSVAGSGTYEQYF

j_call: TRBJ1-1
clone_size: NA
d_call: NA
v_call: TRBV7-2
cdr3_nt: TGTGCCAGCAGCTTAGGTGCTATTAACACTGAAGCTTTCTTT
cdr3_aa: CASSLGAINTEAFF

j_call: TRBJ1-2
clone_size: NA
d_call: NA
v_call: TRBV20-1
cdr3_nt: TGCAGTGCTAGGGGGGACTATGGCTACACCTTC
cdr3_aa: CSARGDYGYTF

j_call: TRBJ2-6
clone_size: NA
d_call: TRBD1
v_call: TRBV4-3
cdr3_nt: TGCGCCAGCAGCCGATCACAGGGGGCGCATTCTGGGGCCAACGTCCTGACTTTC
cdr3_aa: CASSRSQGAHSGANVLTF

j_call: TRBJ2-7
clone_size: NA
d_call: TRBD2
v_call: TRBV10-3
cdr3_nt: TGTGCCATCGGGGGAGCTAGCGGGTTCGACTACGAGCAGTACTTC
cdr3_aa: CAIGGASGFDYEQYF

j_call: TRBJ2-2
clone_size: once
d_call: TRBD2
v_call: TRBV27
cdr3_nt: TGTGCCAGCAGAAGACTAGCGGGAGAAAGGAACACCGGGGAGCTGTTTTTT
cdr3_aa: CASRRLAGERNTGELFF

j_call: TRBJ1-5
clone_size: NA
d_call: NA
v_call: TRBV28
cdr3_nt: TGTGCCAGCAGTTTAGAGGGTCGGGGCAATCAGCCCCAGCATTTT
cdr3_aa: CASSLEGRGNQPQHF

j_call: TRBJ2-3
clone_size: NA
d_call: NA
v_call: TRBV6-1
cdr3_nt: TGTGCCAGCGAAGGTGCCTGGAGCACAGATACGCAGTATTTT
cdr3_aa: CASEGAWSTDTQYF

j_call: TRBJ1-5
clone_size: NA
d_call: NA
v_call: TRBV7-9
cdr3_nt: TGTGCCAGCAGCCCGACGGACAATCAGCCCCAGCATTTT
cdr3_aa: CASSPTDNQPQHF

j_call: TRBJ1-5
clone_size: NA
d_call: NA
v_call: TRBV19
cdr3_nt: TGTGCCAGTAGTTTAGAAGCTAGAAGCAATCAGCCCCAGCATTTT
cdr3_aa: CASSLEARSNQPQHF

j_call: TRBJ2-3
clone_size: NA
d_call: NA
v_call: TRBV5-1
cdr3_nt: TGCGCCAGCAGCTTGGTCGGGCCTTTAGATACGCAGTATTTT
cdr3_aa: CASSLVGPLDTQYF

j_call: TRBJ2-1
clone_size: NA
d_call: TRBD1
v_call: TRBV10-3
cdr3_nt: TGTGCCATCAGTGATAGTGGGACAGAGTACAATGAGCAGTTCTTC
cdr3_aa: CAISDSGTEYNEQFF

j_call: TRBJ2-5
clone_size: NA
d_call: NA
v_call: TRBV9
cdr3_nt: TGTGCCAGCAGCGTTGGGGGGGCCTCTGGGGAGACCCAGTACTTC
cdr3_aa: CASSVGGASGETQYF

j_call: TRBJ2-5
clone_size: NA
d_call: NA
v_call: TRBV5-1
cdr3_nt: TGCGCCAGCTCCACAGAGCAAGAGACCCAGTACTTC
cdr3_aa: CASSTEQETQYF

j_call: TRBJ1-1
clone_size: NA
d_call: TRBD1
v_call: TRBV5-6
cdr3_nt: TGTGCCAGCAGCTACCACAGGGGGTCCGCTTTCTTT
cdr3_aa: CASSYHRGSAFF

j_call: TRBJ1-1
clone_size: NA
d_call: NA
v_call: TRBV7-9
cdr3_nt: TGTGCCAGCAGCCCCGGGCCTAACACTGAAGCTTTCTTT
cdr3_aa: CASSPGPNTEAFF

j_call: TRBJ1-5
clone_size: NA
d_call: NA
v_call: TRBV9
cdr3_nt: TGTGCCAGCAGCGTAGATCCTGAGGCCCAGCCCCAGCATTTT
cdr3_aa: CASSVDPEAQPQHF

j_call: TRBJ2-6
clone_size: once
d_call: NA
v_call: TRBV4-2
cdr3_nt: TGTGCCAGCAGCCAAGAACCCGGAGGGTTCTCTGGGGCCAACGTCCTGACTTTC
cdr3_aa: CASSQEPGGFSGANVLTF

j_call: TRBJ2-2
clone_size: NA
d_call: NA
v_call: TRBV15
cdr3_nt: TGTGCCACCAGCGACGGACTACCGCGTACCGGGGAGCTGTTTTTT
cdr3_aa: CATSDGLPRTGELFF

j_call: TRBJ1-3
clone_size: NA
d_call: NA
v_call: TRBV7-6
cdr3_nt: TGTGCCAGCAGCTTAAAGGACCCAGGGTCTGGAAACACCATATATTTT
cdr3_aa: CASSLKDPGSGNTIYF

j_call: TRBJ2-7
clone_size: NA
d_call: NA
v_call: TRBV27
cdr3_nt: TGTGCCAGCAGTTCCCGCGGGGTCAGGATGAGCTCCTACGAGCAGTACTTC
cdr3_aa: CASSSRGVRMSSYEQYF

j_call: TRBJ2-1
clone_size: NA
d_call: NA
v_call: TRBV7-9
cdr3_nt: TGTGCCAGCAGCTTATCGACCAGCTGGGAGCAGTTCTTC
cdr3_aa: CASSLSTSWEQFF

j_call: TRBJ2-2
clone_size: NA
d_call: NA
v_call: TRBV6-5
cdr3_nt: TGTGCCAGCAGTTACTGGCGGGAAGATACCGGGGAGCTGTTTTTT
cdr3_aa: CASSYWREDTGELFF

j_call: TRBJ2-1
clone_size: NA
d_call: NA
v_call: TRBV6-6
cdr3_nt: TGTGCCAGCAGTTACTCGAGCTACAATGAGCAGTTCTTC
cdr3_aa: CASSYSSYNEQFF